This T cell receptor beta chain was identified during a study of cytotoxic CD8 clonotypes in ibrutinib-treated CLL. CDR3 size: 18 residues. Germline V gene data show CDR1 as KGHSH and CDR2 as LQKENI. The V and J ends lost 7 bases and 7 bases, in that order; junction bases with no gene match: 21. Here immunoSEQ multiplex PCR was the method, and the copy in TCRdb shows in-frame clones only, minus some. The sample has 160,000 or so clones, about 80% seen once. The V call is TRBV18, the J call TRBJ2-3, with TRBD1 identical over 9 bases. The starting material was PBMCs, obtained after 24 months of ibrutinib treatment. This sequence originates from a human donor with chronic lymphocytic leukemia. The CDR3: CASLPGQGLPTSGNTQYF. CDR3 sequence (DNA): TGTGCCAGCTTACCGGGACAGGGTCTCCCAACAAGCGGGAATACGCAGTATTTT.